Presented here are 12 T cell receptor beta chains from one specimen sequenced in a study of cytomegalovirus exposure and HLA in healthy donors. 60 Vbeta and 13 Jbeta primers were used in PCR. Sequencing was performed with immunoSEQ multiplex PCR; in TCRdb, only in-frame clones are kept and a portion is missing. The sample's table shows about 110,000 clones. Material: PBMCs. These receptors were taken from a man in his forties in good health and CMV-seropositive.

The chain joins TRBV27 to TRBJ2-7; 8 bases map to TRBD2. The CDR3 sequence is 14 residues long. Unmatched junction bases numbered 8, after V lost 8 bases and J lost 2 bases. The germline V gene encodes CDR1 MNHEY and CDR2 SMNVEV (reference sequence). CDR3 loop: CASSEREFAYEQYF. The CDR3 nucleotides read TGTGCCAGCTCGGAGCGGGAGTTCGCCTACGAGCAGTACTTC.

The chain recombines TRBV11-2 with TRBJ2-7; D unclear. The CDR3 spans 15 residues. The V gene lost 0 bases and the J gene lost 3 bases, with 12 bases spanning the gap. Germline CDR1 and CDR2: SGHAT and FQNNGV. CDR3: CASSLDRVNYYEQYF. The CDR3 bases are TGTGCCAGCAGCTTAGACCGGGTCAACTACTACGAGCAGTACTTC.

The chain combines TRBV27 with TRBJ2-3, with 7 bases fitting TRBD2. Germline loops: CDR1 MNHEY, CDR2 SMNVEV (reference sequence). The length of the CDR3 is 17 residues. Trimming at V came to 6 bases and at J to 1 base, leaving 13 bases not matched to a gene. The CDR3 nucleotides are TGTGCCAGCAGCCCAAGAACCGGGACTATCGGCACAGATACGCAGTATTTT. Residues: CASSPRTGTIGTDTQYF.

The chain uses TRBV5-5 and TRBJ2-7, with 7 bases that match TRBD1. Germline CDR1 reads SGHKS; CDR2 reads YYEKEE (reference sequence). V lost 7 bases, J lost 2 bases, and 3 bases stayed unmatched. The CDR3 spans 12 residues. CDR3 bases: TGTGCCAGCGACACAGGGGCCTACGAGCAGTACTTC. This codes for CASDTGAYEQYF.

V gene TRBV28 combines with J gene TRBJ2-5; TRBD1 might be the D (6 bases). Germline lookup yields CDR1 MDHEN and CDR2 SYDVKM. The CDR3 length is 14 residues. Between the trimmed V and J ends, which lost 7 bases and 6 bases, there was a span of 18 bases. In DNA form, the CDR3 reads TGTGCCAGCACTTTGGGACAACGCAGGAAGACCCAGTACTTC. It encodes CASTLGQRRKTQYF.

This rearrangement joins TRBV7-2 to TRBJ1-4; no firm D call. This CDR3 is built from 16 residues. Trimming left V 1 base short and J 7 bases short, with 16 bases between. Germline CDR1 and CDR2: SGHTA and FQGNSA. The CDR3 sequence is CASSLGQVPLIEKLFF. CDR3 nucleotide sequence: TGTGCCAGCAGCTTAGGGCAGGTACCTTTGATTGAAAAACTGTTTTTT.

This chain links TRBV7-2 with TRBJ2-1; the match to TRBD2 covers 8 bases. The ends lost 2 bases at V and 5 bases at J; junction bases unmatched: 5. Germline lookup yields CDR1 SGHTA and CDR2 FQGNSA. This CDR3 has 15 amino acids. The CDR3 bases are TGTGCCAGCAGCTTATACGGGAGGGACGACAATGAGCAGTTCTTC. This encodes CASSLYGRDDNEQFF.

By frequency, this clone registers large. The rearrangement links TRBV5-6 to TRBJ2-1; D remains unclear. The CDR3 has 15 residues. The V end was cut by 6 bases, the J end by 5 bases, with 18 bases between. Germline V gene lookup returns CDR1 SGHDT and CDR2 YYEEEE. The CDR3 region is CASTYGLEGHNEQFF. CDR3 coding DNA: TGTGCCAGCACCTACGGCCTAGAAGGTCACAATGAGCAGTTCTTC.

This chain uses TRBV5-1 with TRBJ2-5; D perhaps matches TRBD1 (5 bases). From germline, CDR1 is SGHRS and CDR2 YFSETQ. V lost 4 bases to trimming and J lost 7 bases, with 11 bases between them. This CDR3 spans 12 amino acids. The CDR3 loop reads CASSLSQGTQYF. The CDR3, as DNA: TGCGCCAGCAGCCTTAGCCAGGGGACCCAGTACTTC.

CDR3 in amino acids: CASSPPRGGGEETQYF. CDR3 DNA sequence: TGTGCCAGCAGCCCTCCCCGAGGCGGGGGCGAGGAGACCCAGTACTTC. The J gene is TRBJ2-5, the V gene TRBV28, with a tentative D call TRBD2 (7 bases). The CDR3 loop spans 16 amino acids. Germline V gene sequence: CDR1 MDHEN, CDR2 SYDVKM. The V end lost 6 bases, the J end lost 5 bases, and 22 bases lay between the germline ends.

The genes are TRBV9 and TRBJ2-6; D is unresolved. Germline values: CDR1 SGDLS, CDR2 YYNGEE. CDR3 size: 17 residues. V gave up 0 bases and J gave up 0 bases, with 10 bases separating them. CDR3 sequence reads: CASSVGGSNSGANVLTF. The CDR3 region has the DNA TGTGCCAGCAGCGTAGGAGGCAGTAACTCTGGGGCCAACGTCCTGACTTTC.

The chain is built from TRBV10-3 and TRBJ1-1; a weak D match, TRBD1 (6 bases). Looked up from germline, CDR1 is ENHRY and CDR2 is SYGVKD. CDR3 length: 13 residues. Between the trimmed V and J ends, which lost 2 bases and 4 bases, there was a span of 8 bases. In nucleotides, the CDR3 is TGTGCCATCAGTGAGCTAGGGGGCACTGAAGCTTTCTTT. As protein: CAISELGGTEAFF.